One sample yielded the 31 T cell receptor beta chains listed below, sequenced in a study of early T cells in non-severe SARS-CoV-2 infection. MiXCR, applied by TCRdb to the 5' RACE reads, yields one record per CDR3 protein. This table has tens of thousands of distinct CDR3 sequences, roughly a tenth appearing once. The sequencing sample was made of whole blood. The receptors stem from an adult who was a healthcare worker with PCR-confirmed SARS-CoV-2 infection or an uninfected control (not recorded which).

This clonotype was observed many times. The chain links TRBV6-2 or TRBV6-3 to TRBJ2-3; D is ambiguous. V was cut by 5 bases and J by 4 bases, with 4 bases left in between. Looked up from germline, CDR1 is MNHEY and CDR2 is SVGEGT. The CDR3 covers 11 residues. Here the CDR3 DNA reads TGTGCCAGCAGTAAGGCAGATACGCAGTATTTT. This translates into CASSKADTQYF.

At least ten counts were recorded for this clonotype. The chain has TRBV5-1 and TRBJ1-1; D unresolved. The CDR3 contains 14 residues. Germline assignment: CDR1 SGHRS and CDR2 YFSETQ. Trimming removed 0 bases from V and 1 base from J, with 7 bases in between. The CDR3 DNA reads TGCGCCAGCAGCTTGGACAGCAAGAACACTGAAGCTTTCTTT. The encoded protein is CASSLDSKNTEAFF.

This chain links TRBV9 with TRBJ2-7, with D perhaps TRBD1 or TRBD2 (6 bases each). The CDR3 runs 17 residues. Per germline, CDR1 SGDLS and CDR2 YYNGEE. Deletions cut 0 bases from V and 1 base from J, with 17 bases between. CDR3 protein: CASSVEEGTRGSYEQYF. Here the CDR3 DNA reads TGTGCCAGCAGCGTAGAGGAGGGGACAAGAGGGTCCTACGAGCAGTACTTC.

This chain links TRBV24-1 with TRBJ2-2; 7 bases are a match to TRBD2. J was trimmed by 7 bases and V by 4 bases; bases with no gene match: 8. The CDR3 has 15 amino acids. Germline CDR1 KGHDR, CDR2 SFDVKD. This CDR3 reads CATSDQSQRDGELFF. DNA for the CDR3: TGTGCCACCAGTGACCAGAGCCAGCGGGACGGGGAGCTGTTTTTT.

This clonotype was counted many times. The V and J genes are TRBV7-9 and TRBJ2-1, with 9 bases aligning to TRBD2. Unmatched junction bases numbered 6, after V lost 0 bases and J lost 6 bases. Germline V gives CDR1 SEHNR, CDR2 FQNEAQ (reference sequence). The CDR3 loop spans 16 amino acids. CDR3 loop: CASSLAAGGPRNEQFF. CDR3 bases: TGTGCCAGCAGCTTAGCGGCGGGAGGGCCCCGCAATGAGCAGTTCTTC.

There are a few counts of this clonotype. The CDR3 DNA follows: TGTGCCAGCAGCCGAGAAGGCAATGAGCAGTTCTTC. The encoded protein is CASSREGNEQFF. V is TRBV11-1 and J is TRBJ2-1; D not resolved. The CDR3 covers 12 residues. CDR1 is SGHAT, CDR2 FQDESV, per germline (reference sequence). The ends were cut back, 5 bases at V and 6 bases at J, with 8 bases in the middle.

This clonotype was picked up many times. This chain links TRBV4-2 with TRBJ1-1; no definite D call. V was pared by 1 base and J by 0 bases, with 6 bases between. CDR3 length equals 14 residues. CDR1 LGHNA and CDR2 YNFKEQ come from the germline V gene. CDR3 nucleotides: TGTGCCAGCAGCCAAGGGGCTGTGAACACTGAAGCTTTCTTT. It encodes CASSQGAVNTEAFF.

V gene TRBV11-2 combines with J gene TRBJ2-1; 8 positions agree with TRBD2. There are 13 residues in the CDR3. Germline CDR1 reads SGHAT; CDR2 reads FQNNGV. After removal of 6 bases from V and 4 bases from J, the junction contained 2 bases not matched to a gene. The CDR3 sequence: CASRASGYNEQFF. In DNA form, the CDR3 reads TGTGCCAGCAGGGCTAGCGGGTACAATGAGCAGTTCTTC.

The rearrangement joins TRBV7-3 to TRBJ2-2; D might be TRBD2 (5 bases). The CDR3 length is 14 residues. Germline assignment: CDR1 SGHTA and CDR2 FQGTGA. The V gene lost 4 bases and the J gene lost 3 bases, with 9 bases spanning the gap. The CDR3: CASSSTLDTGELFF. The CDR3 DNA reads TGTGCCAGCAGCTCCACACTAGACACCGGGGAGCTGTTTTTT. The whole variable domain, remainder taken from reference TRBV7-3 and TRBJ2-2, is GAGVSQTPSNKVTEKGKYVELRCDPISGHTALYWYRQSLGQGPEFLIYFQGTGAADDSGLPNDRFFAVRPEGSVSTLKIQRTERGDSAVYLCASSSTLDTGELFFGEGSRLTVL.

A few counts support this clonotype. The CDR3, as DNA: TGTGCCAGCAGCCTTAGACGGACCGGCTACTATGGCTACACCTTC. This translates into CASSLRRTGYYGYTF. This chain links TRBV6-1 with TRBJ1-2; unclear D gene. Trimming removed 6 bases from V and 3 bases from J, with 17 bases in between. CDR3 size: 15 residues. Germline V gene data show CDR1 as MNHNS and CDR2 as SASEGT.

This clonotype has just a few counts. The chain employs TRBV28 and TRBJ1-1, with unresolved D. This CDR3 has 11 amino acids. CDR1 is MDHEN, CDR2 SYDVKM, per germline. Trimming shortened V by 1 base and J by 11 bases, and 8 bases separated the two germline ends. Here the CDR3 DNA reads TGTGCCAGCAGTTTATCTAGAGGGGCTTTCTTT. It translates to CASSLSRGAFF.

At least ten counts were recorded for this clonotype. This chain links TRBV10-3 with TRBJ1-2; TRBD1 is a possible D gene (6 bases). Germline CDR1 ENHRY, CDR2 SYGVKD. The CDR3 loop spans 14 amino acids. V was clipped by 4 bases and J by 4 bases, with 13 bases between them. CDR3 loop: CAISAGEDSYGYTF. Written as DNA, the CDR3 is TGTGCCATCAGTGCAGGGGAGGACTCCTATGGCTACACCTTC.

In this sample, this clonotype turned up many times. The J gene is TRBJ1-5, the V gene TRBV12-3 or TRBV12-4; D may be TRBD1 (5 bases). The CDR3 spans 13 residues. V lost 2 bases, J lost 4 bases, and 6 bases lay in between. CDR3 bases: TGTGCCAGCAGTTTACGGACAAATCAGCCCCAGCATTTT. Amino acid sequence: CASSLRTNQPQHF.

Ten or more counts support this clonotype. The J gene is TRBJ2-3, the V gene TRBV5-6; 13 bases are a match to TRBD2. V lost 0 bases and J lost 5; bases outside the gene matches: 6. Looked up from germline, CDR1 is SGHDT and CDR2 is YYEEEE. This CDR3 comprises 17 residues. This chain's CDR3 is CASSLARTSGGGDTQYF. The DNA of the CDR3 is TGTGCCAGCAGCTTGGCCCGGACTAGCGGGGGAGGAGATACGCAGTATTTT. Full variable domain (remainder filled in from reference TRBV5-6 and TRBJ2-3): DAGVTQSPTHLIKTRGQQVTLRCSPKSGHDTVSWYQQALGQGPQFIFQYYEEEERQRGNFPDRFSGHQFPNYSSELNVNALLLGDSALYLCASSLARTSGGGDTQYFGPGTRLTVL.

The sample holds a few counts of this clonotype. The V and J genes are TRBV11-2 and TRBJ2-3, with D unresolved. This CDR3 is 16 amino acids long. The V gene's germline CDR1 is SGHAT and CDR2 FQNNGV. Trimming removed 1 base at V and 0 bases at J, with 11 bases between. CDR3 in DNA: TGTGCCAGCAGCTTAGGGGCAGGCCGTAGCACAGATACGCAGTATTTT. Protein: CASSLGAGRSTDTQYF.

At least ten counts were recorded for this clonotype. Written as DNA, the CDR3 is TGCGCCAGCAGCACCGGACCTGCCCAAGAGACCCAGTACTTC. It specifies CASSTGPAQETQYF. V and J are TRBV5-1 and TRBJ2-5; D gene ambiguous. The CDR3 covers 14 residues. CDR1 is SGHRS and CDR2 is YFSETQ in the germline V gene. Trimming stripped 4 bases from V and 1 base from J, with 11 bases between. Drawing the rest from reference TRBV5-1 and TRBJ2-5, the complete variable domain is KAGVTQTPRYLIKTRGQQVTLSCSPISGHRSVSWYQQTPGQGLQFLFEYFSETQRNKGNFPGRFSGRQFSNSRSEMNVSTLELGDSALYLCASSTGPAQETQYFGPGTRLLVL.

As for this clonotype: Compared with germline, one end of the junction differs, possibly owing to a read error. The genes are TRBV20-1 and TRBJ2-7; the match to TRBD1 covers 8 bases. The CDR3 runs to 14 residues. The germline CDR1 and CDR2 sequences are DFQATT and SNEGSKA (reference sequence). The CDR3 protein is CSARGQGSRGEQYF. CDR3 nucleotides: TGCAGTGCGAGAGGACAGGGATCTAGGGGCGAGCAGTACTTC.

The chain's CDR3 is CASSSIRDRADYEQYF. In DNA, the CDR3 is TGTGCCAGCAGCTCCATCCGGGACAGGGCCGACTACGAGCAGTACTTC. The J gene is TRBJ2-7, the V gene TRBV13, with 9 bases fitting TRBD1. Trimming at V came to 4 bases and at J to 3 bases, leaving 10 bases not matched to a gene. The germline CDR1 and CDR2 sequences are PRHDT and FYEKMQ (reference sequence). The CDR3 length is 16 residues.

This clonotype showed up just a few times. The gene calls are TRBV4-3 and TRBJ1-3; 11 bases are a match to TRBD1. The germline V gene has CDR1 LGHNA and CDR2 YSLEER. The V and J ends lost 3 bases and 1 base, in that order; junction bases with no gene match: 8. The CDR3 is 18 residues long. The chain's CDR3 is CASSHPAGQGASGNTIYF. The CDR3 DNA is TGCGCCAGCAGCCACCCCGCCGGACAGGGGGCATCTGGAAACACCATATATTTT.

This clonotype has a count of ten or more. The chain employs TRBV18 and TRBJ1-1; no firm D call. The ends were cut back, 0 bases at V and 1 base at J, with 0 bases in the middle. Germline CDR1 is KGHSH and CDR2 is LQKENI. This CDR3 is 12 amino acids long. CDR3 nucleotides: TGTGCCAGCTCACCACCGAACACTGAAGCTTTCTTT. It specifies CASSPPNTEAFF.

As to this clonotype: The germline gene is not matched at one end of the junction; a read error may be the cause. V is TRBV7-8 and J is TRBJ2-3; D gene ambiguous. CDR1 and CDR2 (germline): SGHVS, FQNEAQ. This CDR3 is built from 12 residues. CDR3 region: CASSLYTDTQNF. The CDR3 DNA follows: TGTGCCAGCAGCCTTTACACAGATACGCAGAATTTT.

V is TRBV4-2 and J is TRBJ2-5, with TRBD1 matching 10 bases. Trimming at V came to 4 bases and at J to 0 bases, leaving 2 bases not matched to a gene. The germline V gene encodes CDR1 LGHNA and CDR2 YNFKEQ. CDR3 length equals 15 residues. The CDR3 DNA follows: TGTGCCAGCAGCCTCGGGACAGGGGACCAAGAGACCCAGTACTTC. Amino acid sequence: CASSLGTGDQETQYF.

The genes are TRBV11-2 and TRBJ2-7; TRBD1 might be the D (5 bases). The germline gives CDR1 SGHAT, CDR2 FQNNGV. Trimming left V 4 bases short and J 3 bases short, with 16 bases between. The CDR3 is 15 amino acids. The CDR3 reads CASSSYGDTGYEQYF. CDR3 DNA: TGTGCCAGCAGCTCATACGGAGACACAGGCTACGAGCAGTACTTC.

This clonotype was found many times. The chain couples TRBV6-2 or TRBV6-3 to TRBJ1-5, with D maybe TRBD1 (6 bases). Trimming left V 4 bases short and J 4 bases short, with 11 bases between. Germline assignment: CDR1 MNHEY and CDR2 SVGEGT. This CDR3 is 14 amino acids long. CDR3 amino acids: CASSLGGQNQPQHF. The CDR3 nucleotides read TGTGCCAGCAGTTTGGGGGGGCAGAATCAGCCCCAGCATTTT.

The CDR3 sequence is CSVPGWTGPSDTQYF. The CDR3 DNA is TGCAGTGTACCGGGGTGGACAGGGCCTTCGGATACGCAGTATTTT. This chain uses TRBV20-1 with TRBJ2-3, with TRBD1 matching over 8 bases. Germline CDR1 reads DFQATT; CDR2 reads SNEGSKA (reference sequence). After removal of 7 bases from V and 6 bases from J, the junction contained 15 bases not matched to a gene. CDR3 length: 15 amino acids.

This clonotype has more than one count but fewer than ten. This chain joins TRBV29-1 and TRBJ2-3; no clear D gene. V shed 0 bases and J shed 6 bases, with 13 bases lying between them. CDR1 SQVTM and CDR2 ANQGSEA come from the germline V gene. The CDR3 has 14 residues. Here the CDR3 reads CSVEDRTPGDTQYF. The CDR3 coding sequence is TGCAGCGTTGAAGATAGAACCCCTGGGGATACGCAGTATTTT.

The chain couples TRBV19 to TRBJ2-5; 11 bases match TRBD2. CDR1 is LNHDA and CDR2 is SQIVND in the germline V gene (reference sequence). The ends lost 5 bases at V and 4 bases at J; junction bases unmatched: 3. The CDR3 extends over 14 amino acids. The CDR3 coding sequence is TGTGCCAGTAGTGGACTAGCGGGTGGAGAGACCCAGTACTTC. Amino acid sequence: CASSGLAGGETQYF.

This clonotype was found many times. V usage is TRBV6-5 and J usage is TRBJ2-7; 14 nucleotides align to TRBD2. The germline V gene has CDR1 MNHEY and CDR2 SVGAGI. The CDR3 runs 15 residues. Trimming cost V 6 bases and J 3 bases; bases outside gene matches: 4. The CDR3 here is CASRRGTSGSYEQYF. The CDR3 coding sequence is TGTGCCAGCAGGCGAGGGACTAGCGGGAGCTACGAGCAGTACTTC.

The gene calls are TRBV6-5 and TRBJ1-2; 7 bases agree with TRBD1. Germline-derived CDR1 and CDR2 are MNHEY and SVGAGI. With 5 bases clipped from V and 3 bases from J, the junction kept 12 bases outside the gene matches. There are 16 residues in the CDR3. This CDR3 is CASSPDRIRVDYGYTF. The CDR3 bases are TGTGCCAGCAGTCCGGACAGGATTCGGGTAGACTATGGCTACACCTTC.

The table lists this clonotype with a few counts. This chain joins TRBV27 and TRBJ2-2; D is perhaps TRBD1 or TRBD2 (6 bases each). This CDR3 region has 16 residues. The germline gives CDR1 MNHEY, CDR2 SMNVEV (reference sequence). V was cut by 7 bases and J by 0 bases, with 15 bases left in between. This CDR3 is CASTKSGAANTGELFF. The DNA for the CDR3 is TGTGCCAGCACCAAGTCGGGGGCCGCGAACACCGGGGAGCTGTTTTTT.

This clonotype was counted many times. V is TRBV20-1 and J is TRBJ2-1; 10 bases map to TRBD2. Germline V gene lookup returns CDR1 DFQATT and CDR2 SNEGSKA (reference sequence). V dropped 6 bases and J dropped 7; count of bases not matched to a gene: 15. This CDR3 has 16 amino acids. In DNA, the CDR3 is TGCAGTGCCCCAAAAAGAGCGGGGGGGCTAGGAAATGAGCAGTTCTTC. It encodes CSAPKRAGGLGNEQFF.